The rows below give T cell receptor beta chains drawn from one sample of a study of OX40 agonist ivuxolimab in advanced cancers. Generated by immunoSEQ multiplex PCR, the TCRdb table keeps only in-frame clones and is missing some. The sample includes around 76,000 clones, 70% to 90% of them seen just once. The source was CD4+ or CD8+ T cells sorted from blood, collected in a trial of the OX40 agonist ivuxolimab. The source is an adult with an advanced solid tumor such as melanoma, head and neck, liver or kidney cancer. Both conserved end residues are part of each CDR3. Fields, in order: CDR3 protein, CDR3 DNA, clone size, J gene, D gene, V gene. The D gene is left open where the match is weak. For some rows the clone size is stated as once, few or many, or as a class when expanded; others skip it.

CASSVGPSMNTEAFF | TGTGCCAGCAGCGTAGGCCCAAGTATGAACACTGAAGCTTTCTTT | NA | TRBJ1-1 | NA | TRBV9
CASRAFGTDTQYF | TGTGCCAGCAGAGCTTTTGGCACAGATACGCAGTATTTT | NA | TRBJ2-3 | NA | TRBV6-1
CASSLSLQITYEQYF | TGTGCCAGCAGCTTATCCCTTCAGATTACCTACGAGCAGTACTTC | NA | TRBJ2-7 | NA | TRBV11-2
CASSFWDRGTADTQYF | TGTGCCAGCAGTTTTTGGGACAGGGGAACCGCAGATACGCAGTATTTT | NA | TRBJ2-3 | TRBD1 | TRBV28
CASRIQGAGYGYTF | TGTGCCAGCAGGATACAGGGGGCGGGCTATGGCTACACCTTC | NA | TRBJ1-2 | TRBD1 | TRBV7-9
CASSLPGNEQYF | TGCGCCAGCAGCTTGCCGGGGAACGAGCAGTACTTC | NA | TRBJ2-7 | NA | TRBV5-1
CASNWGGPKETQYF | TGTGCCAGCAATTGGGGGGGCCCAAAAGAGACCCAGTACTTC | NA | TRBJ2-5 | NA | TRBV28
CASSSRSSSGNTIYF | TGCGCCAGCAGCTCCCGTTCTAGCTCTGGAAACACCATATATTTT | NA | TRBJ1-3 | NA | TRBV5-1
CASSEAATDTYGYTF | TGTGCCAGCAGTGAAGCTGCCACGGATACCTATGGCTACACCTTC | NA | TRBJ1-2 | NA | TRBV6-1
CASSPPGQGGNTIYF | TGTGCCAGCTCACCACCGGGACAGGGAGGAAACACCATATATTTT | NA | TRBJ1-3 | TRBD1 | TRBV18
CASSRGGDDYEQYF | TGTGCCAGCAGCCGGGGAGGGGACGACTACGAGCAGTACTTC | NA | TRBJ2-7 | TRBD2 | TRBV5-6
CASSLWTSGGVHIEQFF | TGTGCCAGCAGTTTGTGGACTAGCGGGGGCGTACATATTGAGCAGTTCTTC | NA | TRBJ2-1 | TRBD2 | TRBV27
CASSLAVGVPQETQYF | TGCGCCAGCAGCTTGGCCGTCGGGGTACCCCAAGAGACCCAGTACTTC | NA | TRBJ2-5 | NA | TRBV5-1
CASSRSGTANTEAFF | TGTGCCAGCTCAAGAAGCGGGACGGCGAACACTGAAGCTTTCTTT | NA | TRBJ1-1 | NA | TRBV18
CASSLPVKGFGAFF | TGTGCCAGCAGTCTGCCCGTTAAGGGATTCGGAGCTTTCTTT | once | TRBJ1-1 | NA | TRBV6-6
CASSPGLGDTQYF | TGTGCCAGCAGCCCGGGCCTCGGGGATACGCAGTATTTT | once | TRBJ2-3 | NA | TRBV7-3
CASSLWPTYEQYF | TGTGCCAGCAGTTTATGGCCAACCTACGAGCAGTACTTC | few | TRBJ2-7 | NA | TRBV27
CASSLEGLTNEKLFF | TGTGCCAGCAGTTTAGAGGGACTGACTAATGAAAAACTGTTTTTT | NA | TRBJ1-4 | NA | TRBV11-2
CASSASLGETQYF | TGTGCTAGCAGCGCGTCACTGGGGGAGACCCAGTACTTC | NA | TRBJ2-5 | NA | TRBV7-7
CASSPPRGDQPQHF | TGTGCCAGCAGTCCGCCGAGGGGGGATCAGCCCCAGCATTTT | few | TRBJ1-5 | NA | TRBV2
CASSLDGSSYNEQFF | TGTGCCAGCAGCTTAGATGGGAGCTCCTACAATGAGCAGTTCTTC | NA | TRBJ2-1 | NA | TRBV11-3
CASSAYSSGANVLTF | TGTGCCAGCAGCGCTTATAGCTCTGGGGCCAACGTCCTGACTTTC | NA | TRBJ2-6 | NA | TRBV9
CASSSSSETQYF | TGTGCCAGCAGTTCCTCATCAGAGACCCAGTACTTC | NA | TRBJ2-5 | NA | TRBV28
CASSLRGTGRIRSEGYTF | TGTGCCAGCAGTTTAAGGGGGACAGGAAGGATAAGGAGTGAGGGCTACACCTTC | NA | TRBJ1-2 | TRBD1 | TRBV27